Listed below are T cell receptor beta chains from one sample, sequenced in a study of blood T cell repertoires in COVID-19. TCRdb keeps only in-frame clones here, not all; method: immunoSEQ multiplex PCR. The repertoire holds almost 400,000 clones, with roughly 86% as singletons. Source material: PBMCs or T cells enriched from blood (not recorded which). The receptor source for this set is a woman in her twenties or thirties who had recovered from COVID-19. The CDR3 runs from the conserved cysteine through the conserved F or W. Fields, in order: D gene, V gene, J gene, CDR3 length, clone size, CDR3 DNA, CDR3 protein. D genes are given only for firm matches. Clone size is shown for a subset of rows, as once, few, many or a class of expanded clone.

TRBD1	TRBV28	TRBJ1-1	18	-	TGTGCCAGCAGTTTTGGGTGGGGGACAGGGGGTATGGACACTGAAGCTTTCTTT	CASSFGWGTGGMDTEAFF
TRBD1	TRBV11-2	TRBJ1-6	16	-	TGTGCCAGCAGCTTAAATCCGGGACAGGGAGATTCACCCCTCCACTTT	CASSLNPGQGDSPLHF
-	TRBV27	TRBJ2-5	14	-	TGTGCCAGCAGTGTCGCCGGGAGTCTAAGGGCCCAGTACTTC	CASSVAGSLRAQYF
-	TRBV30	TRBJ1-5	14	-	TGTGCCTGGAGTAGAGACAGCCGAAATCAGCCCCAGCATTTT	CAWSRDSRNQPQHF
-	TRBV5-1	TRBJ1-1	14	once	TGCGCCAGCAGCCTGGGAGGTTCGAACACTGAAGCTTTCTTT	CASSLGGSNTEAFF
TRBD2	TRBV27	TRBJ2-1	17	-	TGTGCCAGCAGTCTCGGACTAGCGGAGAGCTCCTACAATGAGCAGTTCTTC	CASSLGLAESSYNEQFF
-	TRBV18	TRBJ2-2	13	-	TGTGCCAGCCCGGGACAGAACACCGGGGAGCTGTTTTTT	CASPGQNTGELFF
-	TRBV6-5	TRBJ1-6	16	-	TGTGCCAGCAGTTACTCAGTGAGCTCCTATAATTCACCCCTCCACTTT	CASSYSVSSYNSPLHF
-	TRBV5-6	TRBJ1-1	15	-	TGTGCCAGCAGCTTGGTGCCAGGGGTGGGAACTGAAGCTTTCTTT	CASSLVPGVGTEAFF
-	TRBV11-2	TRBJ1-2	16	-	TGTGCCAGCAGCCCTAATAGGAGACAGACCCACTATGGCTACACCTTC	CASSPNRRQTHYGYTF
-	TRBV5-5	TRBJ1-2	15	-	TGTGCCAGCAGCTTGGCGCCCCCCCGGGACTATGGCTACACCTTC	CASSLAPPRDYGYTF
-	TRBV19	TRBJ1-1	14	-	TGTGCCAGTACCCAGACGGGAGGCGGCACTGAAGCTTTCTTT	CASTQTGGGTEAFF
TRBD1	TRBV7-6	TRBJ1-4	20	-	TGTGCCAGCAGCAATCAGGGACAGCCGGGGAGACAAGCAACTAATGAAAAACTGTTTTTT	CASSNQGQPGRQATNEKLFF
-	TRBV30	TRBJ1-3	13	-	TGTGCCTGGCGGTCGAGCTCTGGAAACACCATATATTTT	CAWRSSSGNTIYF
-	TRBV9	TRBJ1-5	17	-	TGTGCCAGCAGCCTAAGACAGGACCCCTACGCGGATCAGCCCCAGCATTTT	CASSLRQDPYADQPQHF
TRBD2	TRBV7-3	TRBJ2-1	15	-	TGTGCCAGCAGCTTTCGACTAGCGAGCTACAATGAGCAGTTCTTC	CASSFRLASYNEQFF
TRBD1	TRBV10-3	TRBJ1-1	14	-	TGTGCCATCAGTGTAAAAGGGACAGTGGCTGAAGCTTTCTTT	CAISVKGTVAEAFF
-	TRBV19	TRBJ1-6	14	once	TGTGCCAGTAGTATAGTCGGGGGAAATTCACCCCTCCACTTT	CASSIVGGNSPLHF
TRBD1	TRBV28	TRBJ2-7	21	few	TGTGCCAGCAGTTCCTTAACGCGCTACTCACTCGCCGGGACAGGGGAATACGAGCAGTACTTC	CASSSLTRYSLAGTGEYEQYF
TRBD1	TRBV5-4	TRBJ2-7	18	-	TGTGCCAGCAGCTTGGCGGGACAGGGTCTCTTAGGCTCCTACGAGCAGTACTTC	CASSLAGQGLLGSYEQYF
TRBD2	TRBV3-1/TRBV3-2	TRBJ2-7	19	-	TGTGCCAGCAGCCAAGATTGGGGTTCGGGACTAGCGTGGACCTACGAGCAGTACTTC	CASSQDWGSGLAWTYEQYF
-	TRBV5-1	TRBJ1-2	14	-	TGCGCCAGCAGCCCGACGACAGGAAACTATGGCTACACCTTC	CASSPTTGNYGYTF
TRBD1	TRBV18	TRBJ1-2	15	-	TGTGCCAGCACCAACCGGGACAGAAGTAACTATGGCTACACCTTC	CASTNRDRSNYGYTF